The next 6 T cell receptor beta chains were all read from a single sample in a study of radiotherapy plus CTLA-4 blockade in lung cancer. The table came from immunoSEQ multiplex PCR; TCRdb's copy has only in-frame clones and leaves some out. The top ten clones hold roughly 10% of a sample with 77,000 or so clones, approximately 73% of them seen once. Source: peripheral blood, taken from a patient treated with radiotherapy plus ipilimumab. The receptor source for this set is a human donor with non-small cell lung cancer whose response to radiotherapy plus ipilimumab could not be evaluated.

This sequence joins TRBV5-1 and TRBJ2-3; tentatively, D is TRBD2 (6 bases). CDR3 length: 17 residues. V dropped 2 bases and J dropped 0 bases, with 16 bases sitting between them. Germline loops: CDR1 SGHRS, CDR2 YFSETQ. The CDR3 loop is CASSFLSLAPSTDTQYF. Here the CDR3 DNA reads TGCGCCAGCAGCTTCCTCTCACTAGCACCCAGCACAGATACGCAGTATTTT.

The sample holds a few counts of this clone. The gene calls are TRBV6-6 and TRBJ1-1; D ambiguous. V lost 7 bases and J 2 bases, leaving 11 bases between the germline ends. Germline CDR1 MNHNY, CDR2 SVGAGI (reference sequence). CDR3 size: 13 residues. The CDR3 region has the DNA TGTGCCAGCAAACTAAAAGCTAACACTGAAGCTTTCTTT. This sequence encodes CASKLKANTEAFF.

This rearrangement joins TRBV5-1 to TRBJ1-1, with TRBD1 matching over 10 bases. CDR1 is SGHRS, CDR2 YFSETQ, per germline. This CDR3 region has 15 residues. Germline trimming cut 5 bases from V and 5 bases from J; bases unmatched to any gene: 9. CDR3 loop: CASRERTGGETEAFF. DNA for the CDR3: TGCGCCAGCAGGGAACGGACAGGGGGAGAGACTGAAGCTTTCTTT.

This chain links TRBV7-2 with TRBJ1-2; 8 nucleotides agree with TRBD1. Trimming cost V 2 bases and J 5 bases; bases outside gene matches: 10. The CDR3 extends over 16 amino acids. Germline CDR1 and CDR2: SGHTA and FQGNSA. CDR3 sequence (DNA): TGTGCCAGCAGCTTACCCGGGATGACAGGGGTGTATGGCTACACCTTC. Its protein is CASSLPGMTGVYGYTF.

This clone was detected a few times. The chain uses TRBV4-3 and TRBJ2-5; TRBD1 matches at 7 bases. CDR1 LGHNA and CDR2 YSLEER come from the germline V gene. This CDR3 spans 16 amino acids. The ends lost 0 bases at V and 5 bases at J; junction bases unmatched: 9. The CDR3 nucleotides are TGCGCCAGCAGCCAAGATTCCCGACAGGGTGGCGAGACCCAGTACTTC. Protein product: CASSQDSRQGGETQYF.

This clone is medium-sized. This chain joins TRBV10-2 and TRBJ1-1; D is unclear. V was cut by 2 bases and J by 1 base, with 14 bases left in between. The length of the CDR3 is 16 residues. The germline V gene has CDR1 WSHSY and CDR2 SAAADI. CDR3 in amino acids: CASSEGLNMGNTEAFF. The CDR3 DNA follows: TGCGCCAGCAGTGAGGGGCTTAACATGGGGAACACTGAAGCTTTCTTT.